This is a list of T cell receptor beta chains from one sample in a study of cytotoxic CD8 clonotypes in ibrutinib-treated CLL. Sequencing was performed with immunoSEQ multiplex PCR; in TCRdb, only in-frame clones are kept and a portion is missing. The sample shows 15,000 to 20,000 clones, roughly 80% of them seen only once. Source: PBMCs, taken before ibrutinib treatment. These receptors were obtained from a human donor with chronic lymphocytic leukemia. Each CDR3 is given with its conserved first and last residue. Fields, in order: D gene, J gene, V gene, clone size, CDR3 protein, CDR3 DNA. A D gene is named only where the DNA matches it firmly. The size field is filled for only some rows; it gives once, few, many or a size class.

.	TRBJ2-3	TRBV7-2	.	CASSLDTEWQYF	TGTGCCAGCAGCTTAGACACAGAGTGGCAGTATTTT
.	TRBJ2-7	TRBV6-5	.	CASRRIGNPSYEQYF	TGTGCCAGCAGGAGGATCGGGAATCCCTCCTACGAGCAGTACTTC
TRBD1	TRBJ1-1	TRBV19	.	CASSTISGTAEAFF	TGTGCCAGTAGTACAATTTCCGGGACAGCTGAAGCTTTCTTT
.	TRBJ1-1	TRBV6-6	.	CASRPSPGSNTEAFF	TGTGCCAGCAGGCCATCTCCCGGATCAAACACTGAAGCTTTCTTT
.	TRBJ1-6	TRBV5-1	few	CASSEGPPPLHF	TGCGCCAGCAGCGAGGGACCCCCACCCCTCCACTTT
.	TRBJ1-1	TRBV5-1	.	CASSTGRLPGRGYTEAFF	TGCGCCAGCAGCACGGGCCGATTACCGGGACGGGGATACACTGAAGCTTTCTTT
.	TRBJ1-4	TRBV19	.	CASSIVWAATNEKLFF	TGTGCCAGTAGTATAGTGTGGGCAGCAACTAATGAAAAACTGTTTTTT
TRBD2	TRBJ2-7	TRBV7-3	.	CASSALPGGTYEQYF	TGTGCCAGTTCCGCTCTCCCGGGGGGTACCTACGAGCAGTACTTC
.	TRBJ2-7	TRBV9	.	CASSAGGDSTYEQYF	TGTGCCAGCAGCGCCGGAGGGGACAGTACCTACGAGCAGTACTTC
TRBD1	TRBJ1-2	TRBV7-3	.	CASLTPGTGFRGYTF	TGTGCCAGCTTAACCCCCGGGACAGGGTTTCGCGGCTACACCTTC
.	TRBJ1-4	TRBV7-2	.	CASSLGGRTNEKLFF	TGTGCCAGCAGCTTAGGGGGGAGGACTAATGAAAAACTGTTTTTT
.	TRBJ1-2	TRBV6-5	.	CASSYSATDYGYTF	TGTGCCAGCAGTTACTCGGCGACAGATTATGGCTACACCTTC
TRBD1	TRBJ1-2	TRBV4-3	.	CASSQGVGTVIDYGYTF	TGCGCCAGCAGCCAAGGGGTTGGGACAGTAATAGACTATGGCTACACCTTC
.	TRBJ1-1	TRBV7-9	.	CASSLAGLGPRTEAFF	TGTGCCAGCAGCTTAGCGGGGCTGGGCCCAAGGACTGAAGCTTTCTTT
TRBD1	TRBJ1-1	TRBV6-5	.	CASSFRGRGNTEAFF	TGTGCCAGCAGTTTCAGGGGGCGCGGGAACACTGAAGCTTTCTTT
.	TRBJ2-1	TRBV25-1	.	CASSAEKRNNEQFF	TGTGCCAGCAGTGCGGAAAAGCGGAACAATGAGCAGTTCTTC
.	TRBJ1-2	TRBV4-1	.	CASSQVGSRPYGYTF	TGCGCCAGCAGCCAAGTTGGCAGTCGCCCCTATGGCTACACCTTC
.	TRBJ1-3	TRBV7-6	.	CASSPGFSGNTIYF	TGTGCCAGCAGCCCGGGTTTCTCTGGAAACACCATATATTTT
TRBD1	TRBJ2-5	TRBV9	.	CASSVHRGVQETQYF	TGTGCCAGCAGCGTCCACAGGGGGGTCCAAGAGACCCAGTACTTC
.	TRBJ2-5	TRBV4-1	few	CASSQILQSRPETQYF	TGCGCCAGCAGCCAAATCCTCCAGAGCCGACCAGAGACCCAGTACTTC
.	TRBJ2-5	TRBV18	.	CASSPQQETQYF	TGTGCCAGCTCACCACAACAAGAGACCCAGTACTTC
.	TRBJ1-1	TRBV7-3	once	CASSTGVSGTEAFF	TGTGCCAGTTCAACAGGAGTCAGCGGCACTGAAGCTTTCTTT
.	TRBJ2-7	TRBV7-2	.	CASSRSGSTTFYEQYF	TGTGCCAGCAGCCGTTCCGGGTCTACGACCTTCTACGAGCAGTACTTC
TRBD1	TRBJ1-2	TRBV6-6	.	CASSYLAPGGHGYTF	TGTGCCAGCAGTTATTTGGCGCCAGGGGGGCATGGCTACACCTTC
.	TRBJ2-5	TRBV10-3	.	CAIRDFQETQYF	TGTGCCATCCGGGACTTCCAAGAGACCCAGTACTTC
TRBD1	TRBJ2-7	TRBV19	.	CASSTDRGSSYEQYF	TGTGCCAGTAGTACCGACAGGGGGAGCTCCTACGAGCAGTACTTC